The 27 T cell receptor beta chains listed next were all sequenced from one sample in a study of blood T cell repertoires in COVID-19. Data came from immunoSEQ multiplex PCR; TCRdb stores just in-frame clones and leaves some out. The data show fewer than 85,000 clones, roughly 80% seen once. The sequenced sample consisted of peripheral blood. Source of these receptors: a human donor in a cohort sampled during active COVID-19.

The J gene is TRBJ1-1, the V gene TRBV4-2; possible D gene TRBD1, 6 bases. Germline lookup yields CDR1 LGHNA and CDR2 YNFKEQ. This CDR3 is built from 16 residues. V was shortened by 3 bases and J by 6 bases, with 20 bases between the two germline ends. CDR3 bases: TGTGCCAGCAGCCAGGAGGGGGGGATGGTCGGATCTGAAGCTTTCTTT. Protein product: CASSQEGGMVGSEAFF.

The CDR3, as DNA: TGTGCCAGCAGCCAAGCCTCCGGGACAGGGGATGAAAAACTGTTTTTT. Its protein product is CASSQASGTGDEKLFF. The chain links TRBV14 to TRBJ1-4, with 10 bases identical to TRBD1. With V trimmed by 1 base and J by 6 bases, 5 bases remained unmatched. CDR1 is SGHDN, CDR2 FVKESK, per germline. This CDR3 comprises 16 residues. Combining the CDR3 with reference TRBV14 and TRBJ1-4 gives the whole variable domain EAGVTQFPSHSVIEKGQTVTLRCDPISGHDNLYWYRRVMGKEIKFLLHFVKESKQDESGMPNNRFLAERTGGTYSTLKVQPAELEDSGVYFCASSQASGTGDEKLFFGSGTQLSVL.

The gene calls are TRBV9 and TRBJ2-1; D is unresolved. V was shortened by 4 bases and J by 5 bases, with 4 bases between the two germline ends. The CDR3 covers 11 residues. The germline gives CDR1 SGDLS, CDR2 YYNGEE. The DNA of the CDR3 is TGTGCCAGCAGCCTCCACAATGAGCAGTTCTTC. Its translation: CASSLHNEQFF.

The genes are TRBV5-5 and TRBJ1-5; D remains unclear. CDR3 size: 13 residues. Germline V gene sequence: CDR1 SGHKS, CDR2 YYEKEE (reference sequence). Trimming pared 5 bases from V and 4 bases from J, leaving 10 bases between. The CDR3 region is CASRLAANQPQHF. The CDR3 coding sequence is TGTGCCAGCAGACTGGCGGCTAATCAGCCCCAGCATTTT. Supplemented by reference TRBV5-5 and TRBJ1-5, the full variable domain reads DAGVTQSPTHLIKTRGQQVTLRCSPISGHKSVSWYQQVLGQGPQFIFQYYEKEERGRGNFPDRFSARQFPNYSSELNVNALLLGDSALYLCASRLAANQPQHFGDGTRLSIL.

The chain links TRBV28 to TRBJ1-2; D is unclear. In germline, CDR1 is MDHEN, CDR2 SYDVKM. The CDR3 is made up of 17 amino acids. Trimming cost V 2 bases and J 7 bases, with 23 bases left between them. Written as DNA, the CDR3 is TGTGCCAGCAGTTTAGGTGGGTCTTCCCCCCTTGCGGGTGGCTACACCTTC. Translated, it gives CASSLGGSSPLAGGYTF.

The chain uses TRBV5-1 and TRBJ2-7, with TRBD1 identical over 7 bases. The germline CDR1 and CDR2 sequences are SGHRS and YFSETQ. J was trimmed by 6 bases and V by 0 bases; bases with no gene match: 6. This CDR3 has 14 residues. The CDR3 sequence: CASSLVGRGTEQYF. The CDR3, as DNA: TGCGCCAGCAGCTTGGTTGGCAGGGGGACCGAGCAGTACTTC. The variable domain in full, completed from reference TRBV5-1 and TRBJ2-7, reads KAGVTQTPRYLIKTRGQQVTLSCSPISGHRSVSWYQQTPGQGLQFLFEYFSETQRNKGNFPGRFSGRQFSNSRSEMNVSTLELGDSALYLCASSLVGRGTEQYFGPGTRLTVT.

This clone was picked up one time. The chain's CDR3 is CASSLGGQGDGYTF. The DNA for the CDR3 is TGTGCCAGCAGTTTGGGGGGACAGGGTGACGGCTACACCTTC. The V and J genes are TRBV28 and TRBJ1-2; 9 bases agree with TRBD1. Germline V gene lookup returns CDR1 MDHEN and CDR2 SYDVKM. The CDR3 has 14 amino acids. V lost 3 bases to trimming and J lost 8 bases; unmatched junction nucleotides: 7.

The CDR3: CASSIRTGGADTQYF. CDR3 coding DNA: TGTGCCAGTAGTATAAGGACAGGGGGGGCAGATACGCAGTATTTT. This chain links TRBV19 with TRBJ2-3, with TRBD1 identical over 10 bases. The germline CDR1 and CDR2 sequences are LNHDA and SQIVND (reference sequence). This CDR3 is built from 15 residues. Unmatched junction bases numbered 3, after V lost 2 bases and J lost 4 bases.

The rearrangement joins TRBV19 to TRBJ2-7; D may be TRBD1 (6 bases). V was clipped by 7 bases and J by 5 bases, with 21 bases between them. The germline gives CDR1 LNHDA, CDR2 SQIVND (reference sequence). The CDR3 runs to 15 residues. CDR3 bases: TGTGCCAGTAAACAGGGAAGTTCGGGTAGCCACGAGCAGTACTTC. Its translation is CASKQGSSGSHEQYF.

The genes are TRBV7-6 and TRBJ1-4; D call uncertain. Trimming took off 5 bases at V and 4 bases at J, with 14 bases between the two ends. Germline-derived CDR1 and CDR2 are SGHVS and FNYEAQ. The CDR3 is 15 amino acids. CDR3 sequence: CASSPRERCNEKLFF. The CDR3 DNA reads as TGTGCCAGCAGCCCCCGCGAGAGATGTAATGAAAAACTGTTTTTT.

This CDR3 reads CASSLNPRGSTGELFF. Here the CDR3 DNA reads TGCGCCAGCAGCCTCAACCCCCGGGGGAGCACCGGGGAGCTGTTTTTT. The chain joins TRBV4-3 to TRBJ2-2, with a tentative D call TRBD2 (6 bases). V was pared by 4 bases and J by 4 bases, with 16 bases between. The CDR3 has 16 residues. Germline lookup yields CDR1 LGHNA and CDR2 YSLEER.

CDR3 coding DNA: TGTGCCAGCAGCTTACGAGGGCCTCAAGAGACCCAGTACTTC. It translates to CASSLRGPQETQYF. This rearrangement joins TRBV7-3 to TRBJ2-5; maybe TRBD2 (5 bases). This CDR3 is 14 amino acids long. Germline lookup yields CDR1 SGHTA and CDR2 FQGTGA. Deletions cut 2 bases from V and 2 bases from J, with 9 bases between.

This clone was seen a few times. This rearrangement joins TRBV18 to TRBJ2-1; 11 bases align to TRBD1. Looked up from germline, CDR1 is KGHSH and CDR2 is LQKENI. Losses at the gene ends were 0 bases for V and 6 bases for J; bases not matched to a gene: 4. This CDR3 is 16 amino acids long. The CDR3 DNA reads TGTGCCAGCTCACCACCGATGGGGACAGGGGGCAATGAGCAGTTCTTC. Translated: CASSPPMGTGGNEQFF.

The chain has TRBV7-8 and TRBJ2-2, with 8 positions matching TRBD2. Germline assignment: CDR1 SGHVS and CDR2 FQNEAQ. CDR3 size: 19 residues. V shed 1 base and J 4 bases; nucleotides not matched to a gene: 14. CDR3 nucleotide sequence: TGTGCCAGCAGCTTAGTCGGCGGGGGGACTGCGGGTGGCACCGGGGAGCTGTTTTTT. It translates to CASSLVGGGTAGGTGELFF.

The chain uses TRBV10-3 and TRBJ2-1; 10 bases agree with TRBD2. V lost 4 bases to trimming and J lost 0 bases; unmatched junction nucleotides: 6. This CDR3 region has 17 residues. Germline CDR1 reads ENHRY; CDR2 reads SYGVKD. CDR3 bases: TGTGCCATCAGTGGACTAGCGGGTTCGAGCTCCTACAATGAGCAGTTCTTC. Translated: CAISGLAGSSSYNEQFF.

The chain carries TRBV7-3 and TRBJ2-2, with 11 bases identical to TRBD1. Germline V gene sequence: CDR1 SGHTA, CDR2 FQGTGA. There are 16 residues in the CDR3. The V and J ends lost 4 bases and 3 bases, in that order; junction bases with no gene match: 4. The CDR3 here is CASSSKGQGDTGELFF. In DNA form, the CDR3 reads TGTGCCAGCAGCTCCAAGGGACAGGGGGACACCGGGGAGCTGTTTTTT. Together with reference TRBV7-3 and TRBJ2-2, the CDR3 gives the full variable domain: GAGVSQTPSNKVTEKGKYVELRCDPISGHTALYWYRQSLGQGPEFLIYFQGTGAADDSGLPNDRFFAVRPEGSVSTLKIQRTERGDSAVYLCASSSKGQGDTGELFFGEGSRLTVL.

This rearrangement joins TRBV11-2 to TRBJ1-6, with D maybe TRBD1 (5 bases). Trimming shortened V by 5 bases and J by 7 bases, and 12 bases separated the two germline ends. This CDR3 has 14 amino acids. CDR1 and CDR2 (germline): SGHAT, FQNNGV. The CDR3 nucleotides read TGTGCCAGCAGCCAAAGACAGAGGAATTCACCCCTCCACTTT. It translates to CASSQRQRNSPLHF.

The chain uses TRBV2 and TRBJ2-6; 7 bases agree with TRBD1. This CDR3 spans 17 amino acids. The J segment lost 0 bases and the V segment lost 4 bases, leaving 6 bases of the junction unmatched. Germline V gene data show CDR1 as SNHLY and CDR2 as FYNNEI. The CDR3 DNA reads as TGTGCCAGCAGTGCAGGGACAGCCTACTCTGGGGCCAACGTCCTGACTTTC. This translates into CASSAGTAYSGANVLTF.

The chain joins TRBV7-2 to TRBJ2-7; 8 bases map to TRBD1. Germline CDR1 SGHTA, CDR2 FQGNSA. The V segment lost 4 bases and the J segment 0 bases; nucleotides outside the gene matches: 14. CDR3 size: 18 residues. CDR3 sequence (DNA): TGTGCCAGCAGCTCCGCGGCAACCGGGACAGGTTACTCCTACGAGCAGTACTTC. It specifies CASSSAATGTGYSYEQYF.

This chain links TRBV5-4 with TRBJ1-2, with D maybe TRBD1 (6 bases). Germline CDR1 SGHNT, CDR2 YYREEE (reference sequence). The CDR3 runs to 13 residues. Trimming took off 2 bases at V and 4 bases at J, with 9 bases between the two ends. The CDR3 region has the DNA TGTGCCAGCAGCTTTGACAGGACCTATGGCTACACCTTC. This translates into CASSFDRTYGYTF.

V gene TRBV5-1 combines with J gene TRBJ1-1; possibly TRBD1 for D (5 bases). Germline assignment: CDR1 SGHRS and CDR2 YFSETQ. The CDR3 spans 17 residues. Trimming removed 2 bases at V and 1 base at J, with 18 bases between. CDR3 region: CASSFIERGTGNTEAFF. CDR3 DNA: TGCGCCAGCAGCTTTATAGAAAGGGGTACGGGGAACACTGAAGCTTTCTTT.

The chain couples TRBV5-1 to TRBJ1-1; 7 positions agree with TRBD1. Germline CDR1 is SGHRS and CDR2 is YFSETQ. The CDR3 sequence is 14 residues long. The junction had 3 bases not matched to a gene; V was cut back by 3 bases and J by 1 base. In DNA form, the CDR3 reads TGCGCCAGCAGCTCAAGGACAGGGAACACTGAAGCTTTCTTT. Translation: CASSSRTGNTEAFF.

The rearrangement links TRBV24-1 to TRBJ2-3; possible D gene TRBD1, 6 bases. CDR3 length equals 13 residues. Germline-derived CDR1 and CDR2 are KGHDR and SFDVKD. Trimming stripped 9 bases from V and 0 bases from J, with 9 bases between. CDR3 sequence reads: CATGTFSTDTQYF. CDR3 nucleotides: TGTGCCACCGGGACATTTAGCACAGATACGCAGTATTTT.

The J gene is TRBJ2-5, the V gene TRBV9, with a weak D call TRBD2 (5 bases). The length of the CDR3 is 13 residues. Trimming pared 2 bases from V and 7 bases from J, leaving 12 bases between. Germline assignment: CDR1 SGDLS and CDR2 YYNGEE. The CDR3 DNA is TGTGCCAGCAGCGTCAGCGGTCCGGGGACCCAGTACTTC. It is translated as CASSVSGPGTQYF.

The chain carries TRBV6-5 and TRBJ2-7; TRBD2 agrees at 15 bases. The CDR3 length is 15 residues. The trim removed 6 bases at V and 4 bases at J, leaving 4 bases unmatched. CDR1 is MNHEY, CDR2 SVGAGI, per germline. The CDR3, as DNA: TGTGCCAGCAGGGGACTAGCGGGGGGACAATACGAGCAGTACTTC. Translating gives CASRGLAGGQYEQYF.

J is TRBJ2-7 and V is TRBV5-4; maybe TRBD1 (6 bases). CDR3 length: 15 amino acids. Trimming pared 6 bases from V and 1 base from J, leaving 17 bases between. Germline loops: CDR1 SGHNT, CDR2 YYREEE (reference sequence). CDR3 DNA sequence: TGTGCCAGCAAAGCCGGAAGGGACACATCCTACGAGCAGTACTTC. Translated: CASKAGRDTSYEQYF.

V usage is TRBV6-5 and J usage is TRBJ2-3, with D possibly TRBD2 on 7 matching bases. Trimming pared 7 bases from V and 10 bases from J, leaving 15 bases between. Germline CDR1 and CDR2: MNHEY and SVGAGI. The CDR3 is 12 amino acids. CDR3 nucleotide sequence: TGTGCCAGCACTAACCCGGGGGGCCCGCAGTATTTT. It yields the protein CASTNPGGPQYF.